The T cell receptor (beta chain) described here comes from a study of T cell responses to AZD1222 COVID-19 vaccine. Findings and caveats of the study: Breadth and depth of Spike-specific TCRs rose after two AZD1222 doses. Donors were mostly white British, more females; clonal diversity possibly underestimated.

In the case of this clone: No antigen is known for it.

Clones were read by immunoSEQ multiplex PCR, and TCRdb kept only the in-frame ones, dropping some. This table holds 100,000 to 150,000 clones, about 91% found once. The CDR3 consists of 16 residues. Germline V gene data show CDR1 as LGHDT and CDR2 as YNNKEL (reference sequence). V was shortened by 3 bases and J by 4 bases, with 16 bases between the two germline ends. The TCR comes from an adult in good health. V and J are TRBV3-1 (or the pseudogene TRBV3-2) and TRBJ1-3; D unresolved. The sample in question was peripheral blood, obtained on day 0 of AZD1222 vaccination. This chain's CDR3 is CASSHPLGVMGNTIYF. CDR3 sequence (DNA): TGTGCCAGCAGCCACCCCCTTGGGGTAATGGGAAACACCATATATTTT.